These T cell receptor beta chains were read from a single sample in a study of shared clonotypes between healthy human individuals. Clones were read by immunoSEQ multiplex PCR, and TCRdb kept only the in-frame ones, dropping some. The table shows some 580,000 clones, with 97% occurring only once. Specimen: naive CD4+ T cells sorted from blood. The receptors here all came from a woman aged 30 to 39 in good health. The CDR3 runs from the conserved cysteine through the conserved F or W. The D gene is left open where the match is weak. The listing skips clone size in some rows; elsewhere it reads once, few, many or a size class.

TRBV9,TRBJ1-2,.,TRBD1,TGTGCCAGCAGCGTAGAGAGTACAGGGGGCTTCTATGGCTACACCTTC,CASSVESTGGFYGYTF
TRBV30,TRBJ2-1,.,.,TGTGCCTGGAGTGTCGGGGCTACTTACAATGAGCAGTTCTTC,CAWSVGATYNEQFF
TRBV28,TRBJ2-6,.,TRBD2,TGTGCCAGCAGGATGGCCGGGACTAGCGGGAGTGTATCTGGGGCCAACGTCCTGACTTTC,CASRMAGTSGSVSGANVLTF
TRBV28,TRBJ1-5,once,.,TGTGCCAGCAGTTTCTCCCAGGGTACCCGGTATAGCAATCAGCCCCAGCATTTT,CASSFSQGTRYSNQPQHF
TRBV28,TRBJ2-7,.,.,TGTGCCAGCAGTTTCACGGGGATTCCCTACGAGCAGTACTTC,CASSFTGIPYEQYF
TRBV28,TRBJ1-2,once,.,TGTGCCAGCAGTTTAGTGGGTGCCTATGGCTACACCTTC,CASSLVGAYGYTF
TRBV7-2,TRBJ2-5,.,.,TGTGCCAGCAGCTCTGGGTGGGGGGCCCAAGAGACCCAGTACTTC,CASSSGWGAQETQYF
TRBV18,TRBJ1-6,.,.,TGTGCCAGCTCACTGCAGGACAGCTCCTATAATTCACCCCTCCACTTT,CASSLQDSSYNSPLHF
TRBV7-9,TRBJ2-3,.,.,TGTGCCAGCAGCCCAAGCGGAAGCACAGATACGCAGTATTTT,CASSPSGSTDTQYF
TRBV5-1,TRBJ1-1,.,.,TGCGCCAGCACGTGGGGAGAGAACACTGAAGCTTTCTTT,CASTWGENTEAFF